One sample yielded the 15 T cell receptor beta chains listed below, sequenced in a study of metastatic and nonmetastatic thyroid tumors. All patients were untreated before thyroid surgery. TCRdb re-called clones from the PCR reads using MiXCR. The repertoire holds approximately 41,000 clones, with roughly a quarter as singletons. What was sequenced was tumor tissue. The receptors here all came from a female donor with papillary thyroid cancer or a benign thyroid nodule (not recorded which). Some clones in this sample may be carry-over from other donors' samples.

This clone was observed a few times. The chain joins TRBV6-2 or TRBV6-3 to TRBJ2-7; the match to TRBD2 covers 15 bases. Germline V lookup: CDR1 MNHEY, CDR2 SVGEGT. The CDR3 loop spans 16 amino acids. Trimming removed 6 bases from V and 4 bases from J; junction bases left unmatched: 7. The CDR3 sequence: CASRGLAGGELYEQYF. The CDR3 DNA sequence: TGTGCCAGCAGGGGACTAGCGGGAGGTGAGCTGTACGAGCAGTACTTC.

This clone came up many times. The V and J genes are TRBV14 and TRBJ1-3; 11 bases map to TRBD1. This CDR3 contains 16 residues. From germline, CDR1 is SGHDN and CDR2 FVKESK. Germline trimming cut 5 bases from V and 3 bases from J; bases unmatched to any gene: 6. DNA for the CDR3: TGTGCCAGCAGCACTCGGACAGGGGGCAATGGAAACACCATATATTTT. Protein sequence: CASSTRTGGNGNTIYF.

In this sample, this clone is medium-sized (0.01 to 0.1%). Distinct nucleotide sequences in the sample also encode this CDR3. CDR3 DNA sequence: TGTGCCAGCAGCCCCTGGCCCACTGAAGCTTTCTTT. Amino acid sequence: CASSPWPTEAFF. The rearrangement links TRBV12-3 or TRBV12-4 to TRBJ1-1, with D uncertain. Trimming pared 6 bases from V and 4 bases from J, leaving 9 bases between. CDR3 length: 12 amino acids.

Remarks on this clone: A much more abundant neighbour one base away suggests this may be a read error. V gene TRBV7-9 combines with J gene TRBJ1-1; 7 bases map to TRBD1. Germline values: CDR1 SEHNR, CDR2 FQNEAQ (reference sequence). The CDR3 covers 13 residues. The CDR3 DNA reads as TGTGCCAGCAGCATGACAGGGAACGCTGAAGCTTTCTTT. It specifies CASSMTGNAEAFF. Supplemented by reference TRBV7-9 and TRBJ1-1, the full variable domain reads DTGVSQNPRHKITKRGQNVTFRCDPISEHNRLYWYRQTLGQGPEFLTYFQNEAQLEKSRLLSDRFSAERPKGSFSTLEIQRTEQGDSAMYLCASSMTGNAEAFFGQGTRLTVV.

The chain joins TRBV11-2 to TRBJ2-7; no clear D. Trimming removed 0 bases from V and 6 bases from J, with 12 bases in between. CDR1 SGHAT and CDR2 FQNNGV come from the germline V gene. This CDR3 comprises 14 residues. Here the CDR3 DNA reads TGTGCCAGCAGCTTAGACAACGGATTGGCCGAGCAGTACTTC. Translation: CASSLDNGLAEQYF.

This clone has more than one count but fewer than ten. The chain employs TRBV3-1 and TRBJ2-2; D ambiguous. CDR1 is LGHDT and CDR2 is YNNKEL in the germline V gene (reference sequence). The V and J ends lost 5 bases and 8 bases respectively, with 6 bases between them. The CDR3 totals 11 residues. The chain's CDR3 is CASSSRGELFF. The CDR3 DNA reads TGTGCCAGCAGCTCAAGAGGGGAGCTGTTTTTT. Full variable domain (rest looked up from reference TRBV3-1 and TRBJ2-2): DTAVSQTPKYLVTQMGNDKSIKCEQNLGHDTMYWYKQDSKKFLKIMFSYNNKELIINETVPNRFSPKSPDKAHLNLHINSLELGDSAVYFCASSSRGELFFGEGSRLTVL.

This clone occurred many times. The chain has TRBV29-1 and TRBJ1-1; 7 positions match TRBD1. J was trimmed by 1 base and V by 3 bases; bases with no gene match: 5. The germline V gene has CDR1 SQVTM and CDR2 ANQGSEA. CDR3 length: 14 residues. The CDR3 reads CSVDRQGENTEAFF. The CDR3 nucleotides read TGCAGCGTTGACCGACAGGGAGAGAACACTGAAGCTTTCTTT. Full variable domain (outside the CDR3, taken from reference TRBV29-1 and TRBJ1-1): SAVISQKPSRDICQRGTSLTIQCQVDSQVTMMFWYRQQPGQSLTLIATANQGSEATYESGFVIDKFPISRPNLTFSTLTVSNMSPEDSSIYLCSVDRQGENTEAFFGQGTRLTVV.

This chain uses TRBV6-5 with TRBJ1-2; D remains unclear. The CDR3 is 15 residues long. CDR1 MNHEY and CDR2 SVGAGI come from the germline V gene. Trimming pared 0 bases from V and 7 bases from J, leaving 15 bases between. CDR3 amino acids: CASSYSKREFSGYTF. The CDR3 DNA sequence: TGTGCCAGCAGTTACTCGAAAAGAGAGTTCAGTGGCTACACCTTC.

The sample holds many counts of this clone. The J gene is TRBJ2-1, the V gene TRBV20-1; a possible D gene is TRBD2 (5 bases). CDR1 and CDR2 from the germline V gene are DFQATT and SNEGSKA (reference sequence). V was shortened by 0 bases and J by 0 bases, with 12 bases between the two germline ends. This CDR3 region has 16 residues. The CDR3 sequence: CSARDEERNSYNEQFF. The CDR3 DNA reads as TGCAGTGCTAGAGATGAGGAGCGGAACTCCTACAATGAGCAGTTCTTC.

In the case of this clone: A read error may produce the germline difference seen at one junction end. This sequence joins TRBV6-1 and TRBJ2-6; D uncertain. The CDR3 loop spans 14 amino acids. Per germline, CDR1 MNHNS and CDR2 SASEGT. CDR3: CASSLTSVANVLTF. CDR3 coding DNA: TGTGCCAGCAGTCTCACTTCTGTGGCCAACGTCCTGACTTTC.

This chain links TRBV7-9 with TRBJ2-7, with 9 bases fitting TRBD1. The length of the CDR3 is 14 residues. Per germline, CDR1 SEHNR and CDR2 FQNEAQ (reference sequence). Unmatched junction bases numbered 5, after V lost 5 bases and J lost 3 bases. DNA for the CDR3: TGTGCCAGCAGCCCTACAGGGGGCGGCTACGAGCAGTACTTC. This encodes CASSPTGGGYEQYF.

This clone was detected many times. A much larger clone differs from this one at a single base, so this may be a read error. The chain employs TRBV6-1 and TRBJ1-3; no reliable D call. Germline V gives CDR1 MNHNS, CDR2 SASEGT. The CDR3 contains 15 residues. The CDR3 here is CASSPLEGFGNTRYF. The CDR3 DNA sequence: TGTGCCAGCAGTCCCCTGGAAGGGTTCGGAAACACCAGATATTTT.

Worth noting for this clone: The CDR3 end shows no conserved phenylalanine or tryptophan, and so a read error is likely. The chain uses TRBV5-1 and TRBJ2-1; D is ambiguous. There are 14 residues in the CDR3. V gave up 3 bases and J gave up 5 bases, with 12 bases separating them. The germline gives CDR1 SGHRS, CDR2 YFSETQ. The CDR3 bases are TGCGCCAGCAGCTCGCTGGACCGGGACAATGAGCAGTTCCTC. Amino acids: CASSSLDRDNEQFL.

This clone has at least ten counts. J is TRBJ2-6 and V is TRBV24-1; D is ambiguous. This CDR3 comprises 16 residues. Germline CDR1 is KGHDR and CDR2 is SFDVKD. Trimming removed 2 bases at V and 1 base at J, with 8 bases between. The chain's CDR3 is CATSDSTRSGANVLTF. CDR3 nucleotide sequence: TGTGCCACCAGTGATTCCACGAGATCTGGGGCCAACGTCCTGACTTTC.

The chain uses TRBV6-1 and TRBJ1-2; D might be TRBD1 (6 bases). Trimming left V 6 bases short and J 2 bases short, with 16 bases between. The CDR3 is 15 amino acids. CDR1 MNHNS and CDR2 SASEGT come from the germline V gene. CDR3 loop: CASSIQGFSNYGYTF. CDR3 in DNA: TGTGCCAGCAGCATACAGGGATTTTCGAACTATGGCTACACCTTC.